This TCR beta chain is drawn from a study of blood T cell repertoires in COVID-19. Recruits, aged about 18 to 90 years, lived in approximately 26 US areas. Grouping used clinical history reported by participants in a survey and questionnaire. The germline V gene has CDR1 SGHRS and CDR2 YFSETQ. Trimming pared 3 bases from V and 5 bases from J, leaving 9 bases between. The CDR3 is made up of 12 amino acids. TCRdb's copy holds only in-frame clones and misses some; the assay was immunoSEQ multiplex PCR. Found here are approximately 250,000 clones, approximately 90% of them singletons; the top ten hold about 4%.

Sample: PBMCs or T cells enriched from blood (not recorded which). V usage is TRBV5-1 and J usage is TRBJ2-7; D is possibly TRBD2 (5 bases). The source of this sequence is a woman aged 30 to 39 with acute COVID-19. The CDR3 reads CASSYTADEQYF. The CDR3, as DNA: TGCGCCAGCAGCTATACAGCGGACGAGCAGTACTTC.